The rows below give T cell receptor beta chains drawn from one sample of a study of early T cells in non-severe SARS-CoV-2 infection. MiXCR, applied by TCRdb to the 5' RACE reads, yields one record per CDR3 protein. The data show 70,000 to 95,000 distinct CDR3 sequences, roughly 15% seen once. Sequencing was performed on whole blood. Every receptor here comes from an adult who was a healthcare worker with PCR-confirmed SARS-CoV-2 infection or an uninfected control (not recorded which). CDR3s include the opening cysteine and the closing phenylalanine or tryptophan. The order of the fields is V gene, CDR3 protein.

TRBV6-5,CASSYSRGHSGNTIYF
TRBV6-5,CASKLGGGPTDTQYF
TRBV7-2,CASSLAGQNTGELFF
TRBV30,CAWSVQTEAFF
TRBV12-5,CATSNAADTQYF
TRBV3-1,CASSPKGGVRAGTDTQYF
TRBV5-1,CASSQRGGGNEQFF
TRBV5-1,CASSGGALYGYTF
TRBV7-6,CASSFRTGSGNEQFF
TRBV30,CAGRWTVNGYTF
TRBV14,CASSQQGKASPLHF
TRBV5-5,CASSLRGTGLANYGYTF
TRBV5-1,CASSLVWGINEQFF
TRBV28,CASSLQGAPENEQFF
TRBV5-4,CASSLTGDTEAFF
TRBV2,CASSDPAPNTEAFF
TRBV28,CASSPWGGSSYNEQFF
TRBV20-1,CSAHSGPAGRSNQPQHF
TRBV4-1,CASSPRLRQVNYGYTF
TRBV7-9,CASSQGPGQVGGYTF
TRBV11-3,CASSSTRVHSYNEQFF
TRBV12-3/TRBV12-4,CASSRDRFPYGYTF
TRBV29-1,CTLTGPDGYTF
TRBV4-1,CASSQFYTGTQRHTDTQYF
TRBV27,CASSGTGDTQYF
TRBV7-6,CASSLDGQRGTQYF
TRBV10-3,CAIRTEQGAEAFF